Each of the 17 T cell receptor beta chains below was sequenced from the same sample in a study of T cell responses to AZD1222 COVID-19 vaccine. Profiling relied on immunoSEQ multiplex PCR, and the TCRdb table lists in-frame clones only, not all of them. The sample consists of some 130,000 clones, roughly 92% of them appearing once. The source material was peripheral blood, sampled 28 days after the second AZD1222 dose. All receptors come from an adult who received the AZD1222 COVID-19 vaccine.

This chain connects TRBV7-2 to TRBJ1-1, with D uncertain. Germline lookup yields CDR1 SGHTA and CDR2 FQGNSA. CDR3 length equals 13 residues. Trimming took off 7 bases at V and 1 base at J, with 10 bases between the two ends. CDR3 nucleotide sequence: TGTGCCAGCATCTCGGGTCCGAACACTGAAGCTTTCTTT. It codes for CASISGPNTEAFF.

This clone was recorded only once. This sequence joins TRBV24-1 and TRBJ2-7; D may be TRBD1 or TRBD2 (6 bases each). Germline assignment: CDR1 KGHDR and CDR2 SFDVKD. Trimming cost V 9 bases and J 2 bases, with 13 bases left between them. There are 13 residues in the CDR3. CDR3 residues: CATEGDSTYEQYF. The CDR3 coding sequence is TGTGCCACCGAGGGGGACTCTACCTACGAGCAGTACTTC.

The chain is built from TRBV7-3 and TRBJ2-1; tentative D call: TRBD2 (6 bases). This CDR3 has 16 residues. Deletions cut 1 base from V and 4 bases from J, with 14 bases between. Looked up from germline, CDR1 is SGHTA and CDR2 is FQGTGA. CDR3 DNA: TGTGCCAGCAGCTTAAGAGGAGGGCTCGGATACAATGAGCAGTTCTTC. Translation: CASSLRGGLGYNEQFF.

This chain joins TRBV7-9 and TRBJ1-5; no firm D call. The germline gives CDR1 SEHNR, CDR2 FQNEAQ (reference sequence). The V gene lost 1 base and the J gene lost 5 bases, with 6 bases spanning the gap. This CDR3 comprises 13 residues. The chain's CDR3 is CASSLGWDQPQHF. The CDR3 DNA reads TGTGCCAGCAGCTTAGGGTGGGATCAGCCCCAGCATTTT.

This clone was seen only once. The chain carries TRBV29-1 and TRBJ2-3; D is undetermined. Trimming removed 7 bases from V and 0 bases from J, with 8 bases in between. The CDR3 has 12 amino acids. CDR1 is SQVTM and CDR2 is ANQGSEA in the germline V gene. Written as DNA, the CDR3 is TGCAGCGGCGTGGACAGCACAGATACGCAGTATTTT. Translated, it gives CSGVDSTDTQYF.

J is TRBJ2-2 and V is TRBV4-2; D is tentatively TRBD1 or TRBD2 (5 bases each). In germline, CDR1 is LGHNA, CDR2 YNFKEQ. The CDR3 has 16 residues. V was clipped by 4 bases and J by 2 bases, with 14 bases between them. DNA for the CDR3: TGTGCCAGCAGCCTCCAGATGGGGGAAAACACCGGGGAGCTGTTTTTT. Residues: CASSLQMGENTGELFF.

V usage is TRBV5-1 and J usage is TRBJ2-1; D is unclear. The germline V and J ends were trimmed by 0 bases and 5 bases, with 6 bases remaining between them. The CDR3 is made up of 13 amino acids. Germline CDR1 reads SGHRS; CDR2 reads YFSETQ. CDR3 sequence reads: CASSLDVNNEQFF. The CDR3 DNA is TGCGCCAGCAGCTTGGACGTGAACAATGAGCAGTTCTTC.

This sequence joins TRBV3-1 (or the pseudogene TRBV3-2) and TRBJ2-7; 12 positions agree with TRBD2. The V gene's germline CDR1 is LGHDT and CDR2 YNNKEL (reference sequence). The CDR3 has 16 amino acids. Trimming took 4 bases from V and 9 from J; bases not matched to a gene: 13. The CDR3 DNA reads TGTGCCAGCAGCCGCGGGACTAGCGGGTTCCCAGGTGTGCAGTACTTC. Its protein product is CASSRGTSGFPGVQYF.

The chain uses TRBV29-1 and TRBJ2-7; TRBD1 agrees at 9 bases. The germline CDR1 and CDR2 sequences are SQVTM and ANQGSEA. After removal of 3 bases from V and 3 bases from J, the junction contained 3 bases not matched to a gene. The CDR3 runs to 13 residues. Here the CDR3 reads CSVEGQGRYEQYF. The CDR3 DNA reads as TGCAGCGTTGAGGGACAGGGACGCTACGAGCAGTACTTC.

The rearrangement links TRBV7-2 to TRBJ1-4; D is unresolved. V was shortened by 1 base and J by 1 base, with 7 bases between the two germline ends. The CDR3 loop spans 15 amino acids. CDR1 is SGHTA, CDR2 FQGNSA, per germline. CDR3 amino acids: CASSLDGRTNEKLFF. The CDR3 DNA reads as TGTGCCAGCAGCTTAGACGGGAGAACTAATGAAAAACTGTTTTTT.

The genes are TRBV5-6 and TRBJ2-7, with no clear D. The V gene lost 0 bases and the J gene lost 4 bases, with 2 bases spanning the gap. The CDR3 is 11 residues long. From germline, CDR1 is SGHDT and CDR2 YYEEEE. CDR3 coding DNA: TGTGCCAGCAGCTTGGGGTACGAGCAGTACTTC. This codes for CASSLGYEQYF.

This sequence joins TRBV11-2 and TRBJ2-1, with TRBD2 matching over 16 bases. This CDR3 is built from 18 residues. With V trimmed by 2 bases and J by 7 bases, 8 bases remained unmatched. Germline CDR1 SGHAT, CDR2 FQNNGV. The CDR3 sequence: CASSLPPGLAGGSNEQFF. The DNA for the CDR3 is TGTGCCAGCAGCTTACCGCCGGGACTAGCGGGAGGGAGTAATGAGCAGTTCTTC. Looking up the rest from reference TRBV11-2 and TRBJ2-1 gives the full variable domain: EAGVAQSPRYKIIEKRQSVAFWCNPISGHATLYWYQQILGQGPKLLIQFQNNGVVDDSQLPKDRFSAERLKGVDSTLKIQPAKLEDSAVYLCASSLPPGLAGGSNEQFFGPGTRLTVL.

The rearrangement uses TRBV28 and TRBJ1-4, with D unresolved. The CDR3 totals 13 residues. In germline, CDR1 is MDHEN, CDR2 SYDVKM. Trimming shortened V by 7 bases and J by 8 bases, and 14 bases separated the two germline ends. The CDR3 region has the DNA TGTGCCAGCAAGGGAGGTGTCGACGAAAAACTGTTTTTT. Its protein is CASKGGVDEKLFF. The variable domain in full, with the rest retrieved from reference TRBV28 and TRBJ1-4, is DVKVTQSSRYLVKRTGEKVFLECVQDMDHENMFWYRQDPGLGLRLIYFSYDVKMKEKGDIPEGYSVSREKKERFSLILESASTNQTSMYLCASKGGVDEKLFFGSGTQLSVL.

The CDR3 sequence is CSANSPYGYTF. Here the CDR3 DNA reads TGCAGTGCTAACTCCCCGTATGGCTACACCTTC. The V and J genes are TRBV20-1 and TRBJ1-2; D remains unclear. The CDR3 totals 11 residues. V dropped 4 bases and J dropped 5 bases, with 8 bases sitting between them. Germline CDR1 DFQATT, CDR2 SNEGSKA (reference sequence).

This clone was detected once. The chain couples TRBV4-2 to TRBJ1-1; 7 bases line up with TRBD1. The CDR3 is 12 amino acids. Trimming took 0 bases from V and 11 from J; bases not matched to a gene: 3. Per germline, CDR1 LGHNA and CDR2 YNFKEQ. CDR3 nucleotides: TGTGCCAGCAGCCAAGATCGCAGGGGGGCTTTCTTT. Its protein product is CASSQDRRGAFF.

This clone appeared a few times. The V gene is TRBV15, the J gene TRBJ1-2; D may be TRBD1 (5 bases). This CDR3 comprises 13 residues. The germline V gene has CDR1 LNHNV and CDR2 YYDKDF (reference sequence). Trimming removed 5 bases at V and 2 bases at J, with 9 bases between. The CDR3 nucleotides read TGTGCCACCAGCGTGGCAGGGAACTATGGCTACACCTTC. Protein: CATSVAGNYGYTF.

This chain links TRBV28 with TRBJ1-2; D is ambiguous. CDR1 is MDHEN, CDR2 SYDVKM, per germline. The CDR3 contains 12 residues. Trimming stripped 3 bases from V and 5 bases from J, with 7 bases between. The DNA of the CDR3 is TGTGCCAGCAGTTTGGCGGGGTATGGCTACACCTTC. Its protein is CASSLAGYGYTF.